These 23 T cell receptor beta chains share one sample of origin, sequenced in a study of cytomegalovirus exposure and HLA in healthy donors. PCR was performed using 60 Vbeta and 13 Jbeta primers. Here immunoSEQ multiplex PCR was the method, and the copy in TCRdb shows in-frame clones only, minus some. The sample lists roughly 120,000 clones; around 79% were seen once. Sequencing input: PBMCs. These receptors all stem from a woman in her 40s in good health and CMV-seronegative.

The chain couples TRBV11-1 to TRBJ2-1; perhaps TRBD2 as D (5 bases). In germline, CDR1 is SGHAT, CDR2 FQDESV (reference sequence). Trimming pared 5 bases from V and 7 bases from J, leaving 15 bases between. The CDR3 has 14 residues. The CDR3 DNA reads as TGTGCCAGCAGCCGCGCGGGTGGGCGTAATGAGCAGTTCTTC. It is translated as CASSRAGGRNEQFF.

The gene calls are TRBV29-1 and TRBJ2-4; D is unclear. Germline V CDR1 and CDR2: SQVTM, ANQGSEA. The CDR3 runs 13 residues. Trimming shortened V by 5 bases and J by 0 bases, and 8 bases separated the two germline ends. Here the CDR3 DNA reads TGCAGCGTTCTTTTACTAGCCAAAAACATTCAGTACTTC. Encoded protein: CSVLLLAKNIQYF.

The V and J genes are TRBV5-5 and TRBJ1-3, with D hard to call. Per the germline V gene, CDR1 is SGHKS and CDR2 is YYEKEE (reference sequence). Trimming took 4 bases from V and 3 from J, leaving 14 bases between them. The CDR3 contains 15 residues. CDR3 region: CASSPNYRSGNTIYF. The CDR3 DNA reads TGTGCCAGCAGCCCGAATTATCGGAGTGGAAACACCATATATTTT.

The J gene is TRBJ2-7, the V gene TRBV19; the D gene is possibly TRBD2 (6 bases). This CDR3 contains 15 residues. From germline, CDR1 is LNHDA and CDR2 SQIVND (reference sequence). Trimming pared 3 bases from V and 1 base from J, leaving 13 bases between. The CDR3: CASSMSHGRSYEQYF. DNA of the CDR3: TGTGCCAGTAGTATGTCCCACGGGAGATCCTACGAGCAGTACTTC.

The rearrangement joins TRBV6-6 to TRBJ1-2, with TRBD1 matching over 7 bases. Germline loops: CDR1 MNHNY, CDR2 SVGAGI (reference sequence). V shed 5 bases and J 4 bases; nucleotides not matched to a gene: 4. There are 13 residues in the CDR3. Here the CDR3 reads CASSVGTAYGYTF. In DNA form, the CDR3 reads TGTGCCAGCAGTGTCGGGACAGCCTATGGCTACACCTTC.

The chain has TRBV4-2 and TRBJ1-1; 7 bases align to TRBD1. The CDR3 runs 16 residues. With V trimmed by 3 bases and J by 1 base, 8 bases remained unmatched. Looked up from germline, CDR1 is LGHNA and CDR2 is YNFKEQ. The CDR3 DNA sequence: TGTGCCAGCAGCCATCCGAACAGGGGATGGAACACTGAAGCTTTCTTT. Its translation is CASSHPNRGWNTEAFF.

This clone was seen a few times. The rearrangement uses TRBV10-3 and TRBJ2-3, with 9 bases lining up with TRBD1. V lost 0 bases and J lost 3; bases outside the gene matches: 4. Germline V CDR1 and CDR2: ENHRY, SYGVKD. The CDR3 is 16 residues long. For the CDR3, the DNA is TGTGCCATCAGTGAGTCGGGGACAGGGACAACAGATACGCAGTATTTT. It is translated as CAISESGTGTTDTQYF.

The chain uses TRBV7-2 and TRBJ2-1; 7 bases line up with TRBD2. V lost 5 bases to trimming and J lost 9 bases; unmatched junction nucleotides: 10. CDR1 and CDR2 (germline): SGHTA, FQGNSA. This CDR3 has 14 residues. The CDR3 bases are TGTGCCAGCAGCATAGGCGGGGGTATCCTTGAGCAGTTCTTC. Translating it yields CASSIGGGILEQFF.

This clone was picked up a small number of times. The chain has TRBV28 and TRBJ1-2, with D possibly TRBD1 on 5 matching bases. The germline gives CDR1 MDHEN, CDR2 SYDVKM. V lost 6 bases, J lost 4 bases, and 12 bases lay in between. The CDR3 runs 13 residues. Here the CDR3 reads CASSPGRVYGYTF. The CDR3 nucleotides read TGTGCCAGCAGCCCAGGGAGGGTCTATGGCTACACCTTC.

The sample holds one count of this clone. The germline gene is not matched at one end of the junction; a read error may be the cause. J is TRBJ2-7 and V is TRBV4-3; TRBD1 matches 11 bases. Germline V gene data show CDR1 as LGHNA and CDR2 as YSLEER. The CDR3 has 16 amino acids. The CDR3 loop reads CASNQFTGTGGYEQYF. The CDR3 region has the DNA TGCGCCAGCAACCAATTCACCGGGACAGGGGGCTACGAGCAGTACTTC.

In DNA form, the CDR3 reads TGTGCCAGCAGCTTAGGAGCAGATACGCAGTATTTT. Protein: CASSLGADTQYF. The V call is TRBV7-3, the J call TRBJ2-3, with D hard to call. V was shortened by 2 bases and J by 4 bases, with 4 bases between the two germline ends. Germline V lookup: CDR1 SGHTA, CDR2 FQGTGA. The CDR3 is 12 amino acids.

As for this clone: The germline gene is not matched at one end of the junction; a read error may be the cause. V gene TRBV7-7 combines with J gene TRBJ2-4; 8 nucleotides agree with TRBD1. The CDR3 spans 13 residues. Germline V gene lookup returns CDR1 SSHAT and CDR2 FNYEAQ (reference sequence). CDR3 region: CASSAGQGNSQYF. CDR3 in DNA: TGTGCTAGCAGCGCAGGACAGGGAAACAGTCAGTACTTC.

The chain combines TRBV7-9 with TRBJ2-7, with a weak D call TRBD2 (6 bases). V dropped 1 base and J dropped 0 bases, with 13 bases sitting between them. Germline assignment: CDR1 SEHNR and CDR2 FQNEAQ (reference sequence). The CDR3 spans 16 residues. The CDR3 sequence: CASSLEVSGVSYEQYF. The CDR3 DNA follows: TGTGCCAGCAGCTTAGAGGTTAGCGGAGTCTCCTACGAGCAGTACTTC. Full variable domain (remainder filled in from reference TRBV7-9 and TRBJ2-7): DTGVSQNPRHKITKRGQNVTFRCDPISEHNRLYWYRQTLGQGPEFLTYFQNEAQLEKSRLLSDRFSAERPKGSFSTLEIQRTEQGDSAMYLCASSLEVSGVSYEQYFGPGTRLTVT.

The chain joins TRBV7-2 to TRBJ2-7; 9 bases are a match to TRBD2. CDR1 SGHTA and CDR2 FQGNSA come from the germline V gene. With 5 bases clipped from V and 3 bases from J, the junction kept 2 bases outside the gene matches. The CDR3 spans 13 residues. CDR3 nucleotides: TGTGCCAGCAGCACGACTAGCGGCTACGAGCAGTACTTC. It yields the protein CASSTTSGYEQYF.

This chain connects TRBV6-1 to TRBJ2-3, with unresolved D. The V gene's germline CDR1 is MNHNS and CDR2 SASEGT. V was cut by 4 bases and J by 4 bases, with 12 bases left in between. This CDR3 region has 14 residues. The CDR3 spells CASSARLEPDTQYF. CDR3 DNA: TGTGCCAGCAGTGCCCGATTGGAGCCAGATACGCAGTATTTT.

The gene calls are TRBV7-9 and TRBJ1-2; no clear D. The CDR3 loop spans 16 amino acids. CDR1 is SEHNR and CDR2 is FQNEAQ in the germline V gene (reference sequence). The ends were cut back, 3 bases at V and 1 base at J, with 15 bases in the middle. The CDR3 reads CASSFNEVPLNYGYTF. Here the CDR3 DNA reads TGTGCCAGCAGCTTTAATGAGGTCCCTCTTAACTATGGCTACACCTTC.

The chain links TRBV4-2 to TRBJ1-1; tentatively, D is TRBD1 (6 bases). V lost 0 bases, J lost 11 bases, and 19 bases lay in between. Germline CDR1 is LGHNA and CDR2 is YNFKEQ. The CDR3 contains 15 residues. CDR3 sequence reads: CASSQEWTVLQEAFF. The CDR3 nucleotides are TGTGCCAGCAGCCAAGAGTGGACAGTACTCCAGGAGGCTTTCTTT.

V is TRBV19 and J is TRBJ2-7, with D maybe TRBD1 (6 bases). Trimming cost V 5 bases and J 5 bases, with 19 bases left between them. Germline V lookup: CDR1 LNHDA, CDR2 SQIVND (reference sequence). CDR3 length equals 15 residues. CDR3 loop: CASSDYSESGDEQYF. The CDR3 DNA reads as TGTGCCAGTAGTGACTACAGTGAGTCAGGGGACGAGCAGTACTTC. Filled out from reference TRBV19 and TRBJ2-7, the complete variable domain reads DGGITQSPKYLFRKEGQNVTLSCEQNLNHDAMYWYRQDPGQGLRLIYYSQIVNDFQKGDIAEGYSVSREKKESFPLTVTSAQKNPTAFYLCASSDYSESGDEQYFGPGTRLTVT.

This clone was detected a few times. V and J are TRBV10-1 and TRBJ2-1; 13 bases align to TRBD2. The trim removed 0 bases at V and 0 bases at J, leaving 5 bases unmatched. Germline CDR1 is WNHNN and CDR2 is SYGVQD (reference sequence). The CDR3 contains 19 residues. The CDR3 here is CASSESRLAGGPSYNEQFF. CDR3 nucleotides: TGCGCCAGCAGTGAGTCGAGACTAGCGGGAGGCCCCTCCTACAATGAGCAGTTCTTC.

This chain uses TRBV7-9 with TRBJ1-2, with 8 bases that match TRBD1. Germline CDR1 is SEHNR and CDR2 is FQNEAQ (reference sequence). The CDR3 is 13 amino acids. The junction had 3 bases not matched to a gene; V was cut back by 6 bases and J by 3 bases. The CDR3 loop is CASRGDRYYGYTF. As DNA, the CDR3 is TGTGCCAGCAGGGGGGACAGGTACTATGGCTACACCTTC.

The genes are TRBV7-2 and TRBJ1-1; D is possibly TRBD1 (6 bases). The CDR3 is 15 amino acids. Germline V gives CDR1 SGHTA, CDR2 FQGNSA. Trimming took off 5 bases at V and 5 bases at J, with 18 bases between the two ends. CDR3 nucleotides: TGTGCCAGCAGCGCACGGGGGGCGCAATGGACTGAAGCTTTCTTT. Protein product: CASSARGAQWTEAFF.

This chain joins TRBV19 and TRBJ2-3; no reliable D call. CDR1 is LNHDA, CDR2 SQIVND, per germline (reference sequence). This CDR3 region has 13 residues. Trimming removed 6 bases from V and 1 base from J, with 8 bases in between. The CDR3 nucleotides read TGTGCCAGTAGCCGAGGCCGCACAGATACGCAGTATTTT. Encoded protein: CASSRGRTDTQYF.

The CDR3 DNA is TGTGCCAGCAGCTTAGACCCTTGGAGCGGGGGTACCTACAATGAGCAGTTCTTC. Encoded protein: CASSLDPWSGGTYNEQFF. The rearrangement joins TRBV7-7 to TRBJ2-1; 8 nucleotides align to TRBD2. V gave up 1 base and J gave up 2 bases; unmatched junction bases: 10. The germline V gene encodes CDR1 SSHAT and CDR2 FNYEAQ (reference sequence). CDR3 length equals 18 residues. Variable domain in full (rest from reference TRBV7-7 and TRBJ2-1): GAGVSQSPRYKVTKRGQDVTLRCDPISSHATLYWYQQALGQGPEFLTYFNYEAQPDKSGLPSDRFSAERPEGSISTLTIQRTEQRDSAMYRCASSLDPWSGGTYNEQFFGPGTRLTVL.